The present entry profiles one T cell receptor (beta chain) with its context. Trimming removed 6 bases at V and 0 bases at J, with 18 bases between. CDR3 length equals 16 residues. Germline V gene sequence: CDR1 SGHVS, CDR2 FQNEAQ. This record belongs to a study of OX40 agonist ivuxolimab in advanced cancers. TCRdb keeps only in-frame clones here, not all; method: immunoSEQ multiplex PCR. Altogether fewer than 9,000 clones are present, 75% to 85% being singletons, with the ten largest covering roughly 15%. The origin of this receptor is an adult with an advanced solid tumor such as melanoma, head and neck, liver or kidney cancer. The sequenced sample was CD4+ or CD8+ T cells sorted from blood, obtained in a trial of the OX40 agonist ivuxolimab. The rearrangement links TRBV7-8 to TRBJ2-7; weak D call: TRBD1 (6 bases). The CDR3 sequence is CASRPYRAASSYEQYF. DNA of the CDR3: TGTGCCAGCAGACCATACAGGGCGGCCTCCTCCTACGAGCAGTACTTC.